This TCR beta chain was profiled in a study of T cell responses to AZD1222 COVID-19 vaccine. A remark on this clone: What it recognizes is unknown.

The germline CDR1 and CDR2 sequences are SGHAT and FQNNGV. The CDR3 runs 15 residues. Trimming removed 5 bases from V and 1 base from J, with 14 bases in between. Clones were sequenced by immunoSEQ multiplex PCR, and TCRdb holds only the in-frame ones, with some missing. The sample records some 96,000 clones, 84% being singletons. Findings and limits, study-wide: Donor demographics were predominantly white British with a female majority; clonal diversity may be underestimated. Baseline seropositivity occurred in only a handful of AZD1222 recipients. Researchers report vaccine-associated CD4 TCRs spanning spike, with dominance at 160-218 and 743-854.

The receptor comes from an adult who received the AZD1222 COVID-19 vaccine. The sample in question was peripheral blood, obtained 28 days after the second AZD1222 dose. The gene calls are TRBV11-2 and TRBJ1-1; D is unclear. The CDR3 region is CASSNYDRRNTEAFF. DNA for the CDR3: TGTGCCAGCAGCAATTATGACCGAAGGAACACTGAAGCTTTCTTT. Full variable domain (missing parts from reference TRBV11-2 and TRBJ1-1): EAGVAQSPRYKIIEKRQSVAFWCNPISGHATLYWYQQILGQGPKLLIQFQNNGVVDDSQLPKDRFSAERLKGVDSTLKIQPAKLEDSAVYLCASSNYDRRNTEAFFGQGTRLTVV.